What follows are 21 T cell receptor beta chains derived from one specimen sequenced in a study of early stage breast cancer tumors. Produced via immunoSEQ multiplex PCR; TCRdb's table is partial and in-frame only. This table holds nearly 70,000 clones, 75% to 90% found once. Sequenced sample: blood. The receptors come from a person aged 35-50 years with breast cancer.

This chain joins TRBV6-5 and TRBJ1-1; 9 bases line up with TRBD1. This CDR3 has 15 amino acids. Germline lookup yields CDR1 MNHEY and CDR2 SVGAGI. V shed 8 bases and J 4 bases; nucleotides not matched to a gene: 11. This CDR3 reads CASSRPGTGTTEAFF. CDR3 DNA sequence: TGTGCCAGCTCGCGCCCCGGGACAGGGACCACTGAAGCTTTCTTT.

The chain couples TRBV5-5 to TRBJ2-3; D might be TRBD1 (5 bases). CDR1 is SGHKS and CDR2 is YYEKEE in the germline V gene (reference sequence). Trimming shortened V by 0 bases and J by 2 bases, and 13 bases separated the two germline ends. The CDR3 is 16 residues long. CDR3 in DNA: TGTGCCAGCAGCTTGGGGCACTCAGGGAACACAGATACGCAGTATTTT. Its translation: CASSLGHSGNTDTQYF.

The chain links TRBV5-1 to TRBJ2-1; 10 nucleotides line up with TRBD2. The CDR3 runs 15 residues. CDR1 is SGHRS, CDR2 YFSETQ, per germline. The J segment lost 2 bases and the V segment lost 3 bases, leaving 2 bases of the junction unmatched. The CDR3, as DNA: TGCGCCAGCAGCTACGGACTAGCGGCCTACAATGAGCAGTTCTTC. It specifies CASSYGLAAYNEQFF.

This clone was counted only a few times. J is TRBJ1-4 and V is TRBV28, with 9 bases that match TRBD1. The CDR3 has 14 residues. The V gene end was trimmed by 3 bases and the J gene end by 11 bases; junction bases not matched to a gene: 7. CDR1 is MDHEN, CDR2 SYDVKM, per germline. CDR3 sequence: CASSLGQGNSKLFF. Written as DNA, the CDR3 is TGTGCCAGCAGTTTGGGACAGGGTAATAGCAAACTGTTTTTT.

This clone was recorded a few times. This sequence joins TRBV30 and TRBJ1-2; maybe TRBD1 (5 bases). The V gene's germline CDR1 is GTSNPN and CDR2 SVGIG (reference sequence). The CDR3 length is 13 residues. V gave up 0 bases and J gave up 7 bases, with 12 bases separating them. CDR3 amino acids: CAWSVQGDSGYTF. In DNA form, the CDR3 reads TGTGCCTGGAGTGTACAAGGGGATAGTGGCTACACCTTC.

Turning to this clone: Relative to the germline gene, one junction end is altered; a read error may explain this. The V gene is TRBV7-7, the J gene TRBJ1-1; perhaps TRBD1 as D (6 bases). The CDR3 has 16 amino acids. The V gene's germline CDR1 is SSHAT and CDR2 FNYEAQ (reference sequence). The CDR3 spells CASSPRKTGTNTEAFF. Here the CDR3 DNA reads TGTGCTAGCAGCCCTCGCAAAACAGGGACCAACACTGAAGCTTTCTTT.

This clone was seen only a few times. V usage is TRBV5-5 and J usage is TRBJ1-5; D unclear. Trimming left V 0 bases short and J 1 base short, with 2 bases between. CDR1 SGHKS and CDR2 YYEKEE come from the germline V gene (reference sequence). This CDR3 contains 13 residues. CDR3 nucleotide sequence: TGTGCCAGCAGCTTGGGGAGCAATCAGCCCCAGCATTTT. It is translated as CASSLGSNQPQHF. The full variable domain, its missing parts supplied by reference TRBV5-5 and TRBJ1-5, is DAGVTQSPTHLIKTRGQQVTLRCSPISGHKSVSWYQQVLGQGPQFIFQYYEKEERGRGNFPDRFSARQFPNYSSELNVNALLLGDSALYLCASSLGSNQPQHFGDGTRLSIL.

Only one count was recorded for this clone. The chain is built from TRBV19 and TRBJ2-5; tentatively, D is TRBD1 (5 bases). CDR1 is LNHDA, CDR2 SQIVND, per germline (reference sequence). The CDR3 is made up of 13 amino acids. Trimming cost V 8 bases and J 5 bases, with 15 bases left between them. The CDR3 loop reads CASGEGVRETQYF. In nucleotides, the CDR3 is TGTGCCAGTGGGGAAGGGGTGAGGGAGACCCAGTACTTC.

This clone was picked up a small number of times. CDR3 coding DNA: TGCGCCAGCAGCTCAGGGGGGTCCCGCAGCACTGAAGCTTTCTTT. It codes for CASSSGGSRSTEAFF. The rearrangement joins TRBV5-1 to TRBJ1-1; 7 nucleotides align to TRBD1. V dropped 3 bases and J dropped 4; count of bases not matched to a gene: 9. The CDR3 is 15 amino acids. CDR1 and CDR2 from the germline V gene are SGHRS and YFSETQ.

V gene TRBV10-1 combines with J gene TRBJ2-1, with D perhaps TRBD1 or TRBD2 (6 bases each). The CDR3 runs 12 residues. V was cut by 2 bases and J by 8 bases, with 7 bases left in between. Germline-derived CDR1 and CDR2 are WNHNN and SYGVQD (reference sequence). CDR3 sequence (DNA): TGCGCCAGCAGTGAGCGGGGGCATGAGCAGTTCTTC. Translation gives CASSERGHEQFF.

CDR3 in DNA: TGTGCCAGCAGCTTGGGGCCGGCGGCAAAAGAGACCCAGTACTTC. It specifies CASSLGPAAKETQYF. The chain carries TRBV11-2 and TRBJ2-5; perhaps TRBD1 as D (5 bases). The length of the CDR3 is 15 residues. From germline, CDR1 is SGHAT and CDR2 FQNNGV. Trimming left V 3 bases short and J 3 bases short, with 14 bases between.

This sequence joins TRBV6-5 and TRBJ2-7, with D tentatively TRBD1 or TRBD2 (6 bases each). With 4 bases removed from V and 1 base from J, the gap between germline ends came to 17 bases. Germline-derived CDR1 and CDR2 are MNHEY and SVGAGI. The CDR3 runs 16 residues. The CDR3 sequence: CASSLGTGTFSYEQYF. The CDR3 nucleotides read TGTGCCAGCAGTTTGGGAACAGGGACTTTTTCCTACGAGCAGTACTTC.

The chain joins TRBV9 to TRBJ2-1, with 10 bases that match TRBD2. CDR3 length: 15 residues. The germline CDR1 and CDR2 sequences are SGDLS and YYNGEE. V lost 0 bases and J lost 6; bases outside the gene matches: 3. CDR3 in DNA: TGTGCCAGCAGCGTAGGGGCTAGCGGGAGCAATGAGCAGTTCTTC. As protein: CASSVGASGSNEQFF.

This chain joins TRBV7-9 and TRBJ2-6, with D possibly being TRBD1 (6 bases). This CDR3 contains 16 residues. V shed 1 base and J shed 2 bases, with 9 bases lying between them. CDR1 is SEHNR and CDR2 is FQNEAQ in the germline V gene (reference sequence). The CDR3 loop reads CASSLDRATGANVLTF. CDR3 sequence (DNA): TGTGCCAGCAGCTTAGACAGGGCCACTGGGGCCAACGTCCTGACTTTC.

The chain links TRBV9 to TRBJ2-5, with 7 bases identical to TRBD2. With 0 bases clipped from V and 5 bases from J, the junction kept 7 bases outside the gene matches. Looked up from germline, CDR1 is SGDLS and CDR2 is YYNGEE. CDR3 length equals 15 residues. CDR3 sequence (DNA): TGTGCCAGCAGCGTAGTTGGCGGGGGTTCGGAGACCCAGTACTTC. The encoded protein is CASSVVGGGSETQYF.

J is TRBJ2-7 and V is TRBV28; either TRBD1 or TRBD2 may fit D (5 bases each). This CDR3 has 15 amino acids. Between the trimmed V and J ends, which lost 2 bases and 3 bases, there was a span of 14 bases. Germline values: CDR1 MDHEN, CDR2 SYDVKM. CDR3 protein: CASSLNRDRGYEQYF. CDR3 sequence (DNA): TGTGCCAGCAGTTTAAATAGGGACCGGGGCTACGAGCAGTACTTC.

The chain recombines TRBV19 with TRBJ2-5, with D tentatively TRBD2 (6 bases). V lost 2 bases, J lost 4 bases, and 11 bases lay in between. This CDR3 spans 14 amino acids. Germline V gene lookup returns CDR1 LNHDA and CDR2 SQIVND (reference sequence). The CDR3 DNA sequence: TGTGCCAGTAGTATATTTGCCGGGGGAGAGACCCAGTACTTC. Amino acid sequence: CASSIFAGGETQYF.

The chain carries TRBV7-8 and TRBJ1-1; 11 bases are shared with TRBD1. The CDR3 is made up of 14 amino acids. Unmatched junction bases numbered 7, after V lost 5 bases and J lost 8 bases. Germline loops: CDR1 SGHVS, CDR2 FQNEAQ. This CDR3 is CASSPGTGGIEAFF. CDR3 sequence (DNA): TGTGCCAGCAGCCCAGGGACAGGGGGGATAGAAGCTTTCTTT.

This sequence joins TRBV7-6 and TRBJ2-7; D gene unclear. Germline values: CDR1 SGHVS, CDR2 FNYEAQ. Trimming cost V 1 base and J 0 bases, with 7 bases left between them. The CDR3 sequence is 14 residues long. The CDR3 nucleotides are TGTGCCAGCAGCTTAGTTTACTCCTCCTACGAGCAGTACTTC. Encoded protein: CASSLVYSSYEQYF.

The genes are TRBV5-1 and TRBJ2-7; TRBD1 might be the D (7 bases). CDR1 and CDR2 (germline): SGHRS, YFSETQ. Trimming stripped 3 bases from V and 3 bases from J, with 16 bases between. The CDR3 is 15 amino acids. The CDR3 loop reads CASSWLQGGNYEQYF. CDR3 DNA sequence: TGCGCCAGCAGCTGGCTGCAGGGGGGCAACTACGAGCAGTACTTC.

The chain couples TRBV10-2 to TRBJ2-3; no reliable D call. CDR1 is WSHSY and CDR2 is SAAADI in the germline V gene. Trimming took off 7 bases at V and 7 bases at J, with 15 bases between the two ends. The CDR3 has 13 residues. The CDR3 DNA sequence: TGCGCCAGCAATGCCCCCAATGGGTATACGCAGTATTTT. As protein: CASNAPNGYTQYF.